Listed here are 6 T cell receptor beta chains from one sample, sequenced in a study of blood T cells in healthy people across ages. Sample-barcoded 5' priming and a J-beta primer mix drove a second PCR of roughly 7 to 11 cycles. MiXCR, applied by TCRdb to the 5' RACE reads, yields one record per CDR3 protein. Of about 730,000 distinct CDR3 sequences in the sample, roughly 41% were seen once. Source material: blood. The source is a woman aged 55-69 years in good health.

The rearrangement joins TRBV20-1 to TRBJ2-4; D call uncertain. Germline V gives CDR1 DFQATT, CDR2 SNEGSKA (reference sequence). The CDR3 consists of 12 residues. The CDR3 loop is CGSPGSGNIQYF. The CDR3 DNA is TGCGGAAGCCCGGGTTCCGGGAACATTCAGTACTTC.

This clonotype has only a few counts. The V gene is TRBV6-2 or TRBV6-3, the J gene TRBJ2-7, with 7 bases fitting TRBD2. V shed 5 bases and J 3 bases; nucleotides not matched to a gene: 10. The germline CDR1 and CDR2 sequences are MNHEY and SVGEGT. The length of the CDR3 is 15 residues. CDR3 in DNA: TGTGCCAGCAGTAATTCCGGACTAGGGCGCTACGAGCAGTACTTC. Amino acid sequence: CASSNSGLGRYEQYF.

This clonotype was counted a few times. Given a much more abundant clone one base away, this may be a read error. The chain employs TRBV14 and TRBJ2-1; 10 bases are a match to TRBD2. There are 17 residues in the CDR3. CDR1 is SGHDN, CDR2 FVKESK, per germline. CDR3 residues: CTSSPRLAGSSYNEQFF. The CDR3 DNA follows: TGTACCAGCAGCCCCCGACTAGCGGGTAGCTCCTACAATGAGCAGTTCTTC.

The chain recombines TRBV27 with TRBJ2-3, with D uncertain. Trimming pared 5 bases from V and 14 bases from J, leaving 20 bases between. The CDR3 contains 13 residues. Germline V CDR1 and CDR2: MNHEY, SMNVEV (reference sequence). As DNA, the CDR3 is TGTGCCAGCAGTACCCCTCTAGGACGGGCTGCGTATTTT. Translating it yields CASSTPLGRAAYF.

The genes are TRBV21-1 and TRBJ1-5; the table calls TRBD1, which could not be checked here. TRBV21-1 is a recognized pseudogene. The CDR3 is made up of 16 amino acids. In DNA form, the CDR3 reads TGTGCCAGCAGCAAAGGGCAGGGGAATAGCAATCAGCCCCAGCATTTT. Translation gives CASSKGQGNSNQPQHF.

This clonotype is a singleton in its sample. A much larger clone sits a single nucleotide away, making a read error possible. The gene calls are TRBV29-1 and TRBJ2-5; D uncertain. CDR3 length: 11 residues. Germline V CDR1 and CDR2: SQVTM, ANQGSEA. The V end lost 7 bases, the J end lost 0 bases, and 6 bases lay between the germline ends. CDR3 nucleotides: TGCAGCGGTGATAACCAAGAGACCCAGTACTTC. Protein: CSGDNQETQYF.